The 30 T cell receptor beta chains below come from one sample, sequenced in a study of CD8 T cells in ankylosing spondylitis. MiXCR, run by TCRdb on the 5' RACE reads, gives a single entry per CDR3 protein. The sample lists a few hundred thousand distinct CDR3 sequences; roughly 10% were seen once. Sequenced input: blood, either unsorted or a sorted T cell fraction (not recorded which). These receptors originate from a female donor with ankylosing spondylitis or in good health (not recorded which).

This clonotype turned up a few times. V usage is TRBV5-1 and J usage is TRBJ2-3; 8 bases map to TRBD2. Trimming removed 0 bases from V and 1 base from J; junction bases left unmatched: 7. Per germline, CDR1 SGHRS and CDR2 YFSETQ. CDR3 size: 17 residues. This CDR3 is CASSLAVAGGGTDTQYF. The CDR3 DNA is TGCGCCAGCAGCTTGGCCGTGGCGGGAGGCGGCACAGATACGCAGTATTTT.

This clonotype was recorded at least ten times. The rearrangement links TRBV20-1 to TRBJ1-5; 7 nucleotides match TRBD1. The V segment lost 6 bases and the J segment 3 bases; nucleotides outside the gene matches: 8. The CDR3 length is 14 residues. From germline, CDR1 is DFQATT and CDR2 SNEGSKA (reference sequence). DNA of the CDR3: TGCAGTGCCCCGTCGGGACAGTACAATCAGCCCCAGCATTTT. It is translated as CSAPSGQYNQPQHF.

V usage is TRBV5-1 and J usage is TRBJ2-7; 9 bases map to TRBD1. The CDR3 spans 15 residues. Germline V gene sequence: CDR1 SGHRS, CDR2 YFSETQ. The V gene end was trimmed by 2 bases and the J gene end by 7 bases; junction bases not matched to a gene: 10. In DNA form, the CDR3 reads TGCGCCAGCAGCTTAAACAGGGGGCCCTCGCGGGAGCAGTACTTC. This encodes CASSLNRGPSREQYF.

This clonotype was observed many times. The gene calls are TRBV20-1 and TRBJ1-5, with 7 bases identical to TRBD1. The ends lost 1 base at V and 7 bases at J; junction bases unmatched: 4. The CDR3 contains 13 residues. Germline V gene lookup returns CDR1 DFQATT and CDR2 SNEGSKA (reference sequence). Here the CDR3 reads CSARGGGGQPQHF. The DNA of the CDR3 is TGCAGTGCTAGAGGAGGAGGGGGCCAGCCCCAGCATTTT.

This clonotype was counted a few times. The J gene is TRBJ1-1, the V gene TRBV29-1, with D unclear. The CDR3 extends over 16 amino acids. Trimming took 1 base from V and 7 from J, leaving 22 bases between them. The V gene's germline CDR1 is SQVTM and CDR2 ANQGSEA. Written as DNA, the CDR3 is TGCAGCGTTGAAGGACGCAGAGATACGCCGGGCCATGAAGCTTTCTTT. Amino acid sequence: CSVEGRRDTPGHEAFF.

The DNA for the CDR3 is TGTGCCAGCAGCTACCCCGGGGCCAAAGTGGAGACCCAGTACTTC. As protein: CASSYPGAKVETQYF. This chain uses TRBV6-5 with TRBJ2-5; perhaps D is TRBD1 or TRBD2 (5 bases each). Germline values: CDR1 MNHEY, CDR2 SVGAGI. V was cut by 6 bases and J by 5 bases, with 19 bases left in between. This CDR3 spans 15 amino acids.

The chain joins TRBV7-2 to TRBJ2-1; 9 nucleotides line up with TRBD2. With V trimmed by 3 bases and J by 0 bases, 9 bases remained unmatched. The CDR3 covers 18 residues. Germline values: CDR1 SGHTA, CDR2 FQGNSA. The CDR3, as DNA: TGTGCCAGCAGCTTTTCTAGCGGGGTACTAAGCTCCTACAATGAGCAGTTCTTC. This translates into CASSFSSGVLSSYNEQFF.

This clonotype came up many times. The chain is built from TRBV5-1 and TRBJ2-2, with D maybe TRBD2 (5 bases). Germline V gene sequence: CDR1 SGHRS, CDR2 YFSETQ. There are 14 residues in the CDR3. Trimming removed 0 bases from V and 5 bases from J, with 8 bases in between. The CDR3 reads CASSLERDTGELFF. The CDR3 DNA sequence: TGCGCCAGCAGCTTGGAGAGGGATACCGGGGAGCTGTTTTTT.

The rearrangement joins TRBV7-9 to TRBJ2-5, with no clear D. The CDR3 consists of 14 residues. The germline V and J ends were trimmed by 6 bases and 2 bases, with 13 bases remaining between them. Germline CDR1 is SEHNR and CDR2 is FQNEAQ (reference sequence). The CDR3 nucleotides are TGTGCCAGCAGACCTTCAGGAAATCAAGAGACCCAGTACTTC. Protein product: CASRPSGNQETQYF.

This clonotype appeared a few times. CDR3 in amino acids: CASSAVDSQRSGANVLTF. The CDR3 DNA reads as TGCGCCAGCAGCGCTGTTGACAGCCAACGCTCTGGGGCCAACGTCCTGACTTTC. The chain joins TRBV5-1 to TRBJ2-6; perhaps TRBD1 as D (5 bases). The V gene's germline CDR1 is SGHRS and CDR2 YFSETQ. Trimming cost V 4 bases and J 0 bases, with 17 bases left between them. CDR3 length equals 18 residues.

This clonotype was seen ten or more times. The J gene is TRBJ1-4, the V gene TRBV12-3 or TRBV12-4; D might be TRBD1 (5 bases). This CDR3 contains 12 residues. Trimming shortened V by 4 bases and J by 9 bases, and 9 bases separated the two germline ends. The CDR3 DNA is TGTGCCAGCAGTTATAAGGGGCAAAAACTGTTTTTT. Protein sequence: CASSYKGQKLFF.

The chain combines TRBV20-1 with TRBJ2-3; D is possibly TRBD1 (6 bases). This CDR3 contains 15 residues. V was shortened by 5 bases and J by 2 bases, with 17 bases between the two germline ends. Germline CDR1 reads DFQATT; CDR2 reads SNEGSKA (reference sequence). Written as DNA, the CDR3 is TGCAGTGCTTCTCAGGCAACAGGGAACACAGATACGCAGTATTTT. Amino acids: CSASQATGNTDTQYF.

This clonotype showed up many times. The chain carries TRBV5-1 and TRBJ2-7; D might be TRBD1 (5 bases). The CDR3 is 12 amino acids. CDR1 is SGHRS, CDR2 YFSETQ, per germline. V dropped 7 bases and J dropped 1 base, with 9 bases sitting between them. The CDR3 sequence: CASGADSYEQYF. The CDR3 DNA follows: TGCGCCAGCGGGGCAGATTCCTACGAGCAGTACTTC. The entire variable domain, with the rest obtained from reference TRBV5-1 and TRBJ2-7, is as follows: KAGVTQTPRYLIKTRGQQVTLSCSPISGHRSVSWYQQTPGQGLQFLFEYFSETQRNKGNFPGRFSGRQFSNSRSEMNVSTLELGDSALYLCASGADSYEQYFGPGTRLTVT.

The table lists this clonotype with many counts. An end of the junction differs from the germline gene, which may be a read error. The chain combines TRBV12-3 or TRBV12-4 with TRBJ2-4; D ambiguous. CDR3 length: 11 amino acids. As DNA, the CDR3 is TGTGCCAGCAGTTTCTTGGGCAGTCGTCACTTC. Amino acid sequence: CASSFLGSRHF.

This clonotype was seen repeatedly, ten times or more. The rearrangement uses TRBV4-1 and TRBJ1-1; D remains unclear. Germline CDR1 MGHRA, CDR2 YSYEKL. V shed 1 base and J shed 11 bases, with 17 bases lying between them. The CDR3 extends over 14 amino acids. This CDR3 reads CASSQGYRDLRAFF. DNA of the CDR3: TGCGCCAGCAGCCAAGGATACCGAGACCTGAGGGCTTTCTTT.

In regard to this clonotype: A read error may explain this, as a much larger clone is one base away. The conserved phenylalanine or tryptophan is not found at the CDR3 terminus, so this likely reflects a read error. The CDR3 nucleotides are TGTGCCAGCAGATCCGGCAATCAGCCCCAGCATTCT. It translates to CASRSGNQPQHS. The J gene is TRBJ1-5, the V gene TRBV12-3 or TRBV12-4, with D unresolved. Trimming cost V 6 bases and J 2 bases, with 5 bases left between them. CDR3 length equals 12 residues.

In this sample, this clonotype turned up many times. The rearrangement joins TRBV20-1 to TRBJ1-4, with D tentatively TRBD1 (6 bases). Looked up from germline, CDR1 is DFQATT and CDR2 is SNEGSKA (reference sequence). The CDR3 length is 14 residues. The V gene lost 6 bases and the J gene lost 5 bases, with 16 bases spanning the gap. CDR3 DNA sequence: TGCAGTGCCCGAAGGGCCCAGGGGAATGAAAAACTGTTTTTT. This sequence encodes CSARRAQGNEKLFF.

As for this clonotype: This may stem from a read error, because a much larger clone lies one nucleotide away. The chain couples TRBV5-1 to TRBJ2-5, with D tentatively TRBD1 (5 bases). The CDR3 is made up of 13 amino acids. Germline V gene lookup returns CDR1 SGHRS and CDR2 YFSETQ. The germline V and J ends were trimmed by 0 bases and 6 bases, with 9 bases remaining between them. CDR3: CASSLAGRQTQYF. The CDR3 DNA reads TGCGCCAGCAGCTTGGCAGGGCGGCAGACCCAGTACTTC. Supplemented by reference TRBV5-1 and TRBJ2-5, the full variable domain reads KAGVTQTPRYLIKTRGQQVTLSCSPISGHRSVSWYQQTPGQGLQFLFEYFSETQRNKGNFPGRFSGRQFSNSRSEMNVSTLELGDSALYLCASSLAGRQTQYFGPGTRLLVL.

This clonotype was recorded at least ten times. V usage is TRBV20-1 and J usage is TRBJ2-1; 8 bases are shared with TRBD1. From germline, CDR1 is DFQATT and CDR2 SNEGSKA (reference sequence). There are 16 residues in the CDR3. The ends lost 6 bases at V and 2 bases at J; junction bases unmatched: 12. CDR3 sequence: CSANGEGTGPYNEQFF. For the CDR3, the DNA is TGCAGTGCAAATGGGGAAGGGACAGGTCCCTACAATGAGCAGTTCTTC.

The chain joins TRBV5-5 to TRBJ1-5; TRBD1 agrees at 9 bases. The junction had 2 bases not matched to a gene; V was cut back by 4 bases and J by 0 bases. The CDR3 contains 15 residues. CDR1 SGHKS and CDR2 YYEKEE come from the germline V gene (reference sequence). The CDR3 DNA reads TGTGCCAGCAGCCGGACAGGGGATAGCAATCAGCCCCAGCATTTT. Translated: CASSRTGDSNQPQHF.

This chain joins TRBV20-1 and TRBJ1-2; no clear D gene. The germline V and J ends were trimmed by 5 bases and 1 base, with 8 bases remaining between them. The germline gives CDR1 DFQATT, CDR2 SNEGSKA (reference sequence). CDR3 length: 12 residues. The CDR3 spells CSASVVNYGYTF. The CDR3 bases are TGCAGTGCTTCAGTGGTTAACTATGGCTACACCTTC.

This clonotype was seen a handful of times. The gene calls are TRBV5-6 and TRBJ2-5, with a weak D call TRBD1 (6 bases). The CDR3 has 14 residues. V lost 2 bases to trimming and J lost 2 bases, with 10 bases between them. CDR1 is SGHDT and CDR2 is YYEEEE in the germline V gene. The CDR3 coding sequence is TGTGCCAGCAGCTTTATCGACAGGCAAGAGACCCAGTACTTC. Residues: CASSFIDRQETQYF.

V gene TRBV6-5 combines with J gene TRBJ2-2; D call uncertain. In germline, CDR1 is MNHEY, CDR2 SVGAGI. The CDR3 is made up of 14 amino acids. V was shortened by 4 bases and J by 1 base, with 7 bases between the two germline ends. Here the CDR3 reads CASSSLLNTGELFF. The CDR3, as DNA: TGTGCCAGCAGTTCTCTATTGAACACCGGGGAGCTGTTTTTT.

This clonotype was counted many times. The CDR3 DNA reads TGCGCCAGCAGCTCCCTTACGACAGGACTGAACACTGAAGCTTTCTTT. Translation gives CASSSLTTGLNTEAFF. The chain combines TRBV5-1 with TRBJ1-1; the D gene is possibly TRBD1 (6 bases). V dropped 3 bases and J dropped 0 bases, with 15 bases sitting between them. CDR1 SGHRS and CDR2 YFSETQ come from the germline V gene. CDR3 size: 16 residues.

This clonotype occurred many times. The J gene is TRBJ2-7, the V gene TRBV20-1; either TRBD1 or TRBD2 may supply D (6 bases each). This CDR3 is built from 14 residues. The germline V gene encodes CDR1 DFQATT and CDR2 SNEGSKA (reference sequence). Trimming pared 4 bases from V and 5 bases from J, leaving 18 bases between. The DNA for the CDR3 is TGCAGTGCTAATAGGGGGGCGAATACCCACGAGCAGTACTTC. Encoded protein: CSANRGANTHEQYF.

In its sample, this clonotype was seen many times. The chain recombines TRBV28 with TRBJ1-5; 10 nucleotides agree with TRBD1. The CDR3 covers 15 residues. CDR1 and CDR2 from the germline V gene are MDHEN and SYDVKM. Losses at the gene ends were 2 bases for V and 6 bases for J; bases not matched to a gene: 4. The CDR3 loop is CASSLDRGRVQPQHF. The CDR3 DNA reads as TGTGCCAGCAGTTTAGACAGGGGGCGAGTTCAGCCCCAGCATTTT. Variable domain in full (rest from reference TRBV28 and TRBJ1-5): DVKVTQSSRYLVKRTGEKVFLECVQDMDHENMFWYRQDPGLGLRLIYFSYDVKMKEKGDIPEGYSVSREKKERFSLILESASTNQTSMYLCASSLDRGRVQPQHFGDGTRLSIL.

This clonotype was recorded many times. The rearrangement joins TRBV11-2 to TRBJ1-4; D is uncertain. V shed 3 bases and J shed 7 bases, with 18 bases lying between them. Germline CDR1 is SGHAT and CDR2 is FQNNGV. CDR3 length equals 16 residues. Here the CDR3 reads CASSFSGWSSGEKLFF. The DNA of the CDR3 is TGTGCCAGCAGCTTCTCTGGATGGTCATCGGGTGAAAAACTGTTTTTT.

Of note for this clonotype: One base away lies a much larger clone, so this may be a sequencing read error. V is TRBV24-1 and J is TRBJ2-5; 8 positions match TRBD1. The J segment lost 3 bases and the V segment lost 8 bases, leaving 1 base of the junction unmatched. The CDR3 spans 12 residues. The V gene's germline CDR1 is KGHDR and CDR2 SFDVKD. This CDR3 is CATMDREETQYF. The CDR3 nucleotides are TGTGCCACCATGGACAGGGAAGAGACCCAGTACTTC.

This clonotype was detected many times. The chain carries TRBV9 and TRBJ1-2; D is uncertain. V lost 0 bases, J lost 1 base, and 13 bases lay in between. This CDR3 has 16 residues. Germline V lookup: CDR1 SGDLS, CDR2 YYNGEE. The CDR3, as DNA: TGTGCCAGCAGCGTAGGAGTCCAGGCTTTTAACTATGGCTACACCTTC. Translating gives CASSVGVQAFNYGYTF. Drawing the rest from reference TRBV9 and TRBJ1-2, the complete variable domain is DSGVTQTPKHLITATGQRVTLRCSPRSGDLSVYWYQQSLDQGLQFLIQYYNGEERAKGNILERFSAQQFPDLHSELNLSSLELGDSALYFCASSVGVQAFNYGYTFGSGTRLTVV.

Notes on this clonotype: A read error may explain this, as a much larger clone is one base away. V is TRBV12-3 or TRBV12-4 and J is TRBJ1-1, with D unclear. The CDR3 length is 12 residues. CDR3 residues: CTSSLLPLAAFF. CDR3 DNA sequence: TGTACCAGCAGTTTACTTCCCCTCGCGGCTTTCTTT.